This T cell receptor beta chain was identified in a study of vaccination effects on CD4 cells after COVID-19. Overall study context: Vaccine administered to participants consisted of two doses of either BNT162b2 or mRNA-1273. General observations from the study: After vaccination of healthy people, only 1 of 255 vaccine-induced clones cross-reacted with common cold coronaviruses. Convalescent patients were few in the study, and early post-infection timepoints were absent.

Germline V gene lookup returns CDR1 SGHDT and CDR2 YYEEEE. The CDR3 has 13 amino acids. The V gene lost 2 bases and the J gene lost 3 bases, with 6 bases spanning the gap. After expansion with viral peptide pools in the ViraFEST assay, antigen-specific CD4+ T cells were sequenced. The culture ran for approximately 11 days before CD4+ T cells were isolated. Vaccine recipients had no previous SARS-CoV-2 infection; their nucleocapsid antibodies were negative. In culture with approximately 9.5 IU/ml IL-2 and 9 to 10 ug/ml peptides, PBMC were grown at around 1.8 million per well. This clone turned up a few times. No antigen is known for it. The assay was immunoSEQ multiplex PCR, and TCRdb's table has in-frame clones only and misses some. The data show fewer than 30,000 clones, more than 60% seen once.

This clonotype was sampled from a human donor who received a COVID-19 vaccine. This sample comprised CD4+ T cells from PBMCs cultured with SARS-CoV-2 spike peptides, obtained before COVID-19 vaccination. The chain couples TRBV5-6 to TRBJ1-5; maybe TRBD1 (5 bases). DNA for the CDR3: TGTGCCAGCAGCTTTGGACACAATCAGCCCCAGCATTTT. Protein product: CASSFGHNQPQHF. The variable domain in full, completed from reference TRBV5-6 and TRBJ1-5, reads DAGVTQSPTHLIKTRGQQVTLRCSPKSGHDTVSWYQQALGQGPQFIFQYYEEEERQRGNFPDRFSGHQFPNYSSELNVNALLLGDSALYLCASSFGHNQPQHFGDGTRLSIL.